The 8 T cell receptor beta chains in this list originate from one sample, sequenced in a study of CD8+CD57+ T cells in acquired aplastic anemia. Genomic DNA constituted the template upon which TCR beta VDJ and CDR3 profiling was performed. Using its own MiXCR run on the reads, TCRdb lists one record per CDR3 protein. The sample records more than 250,000 distinct CDR3 sequences, around 82% being singletons. Patients chosen for sequencing had CD8+CD57+ cells that had expanded, as shown by flow cytometry. Sequenced: sorted CD4+, CD8+, or CD8+CD57+ T cells (not recorded which) from PBMCs. Source of these receptors: a human donor with aplastic anemia.

The chain is built from TRBV7-8 and TRBJ2-3, with TRBD2 as a possible D gene (6 bases). The V end lost 1 base, the J end lost 2 bases, and 10 bases lay between the germline ends. This CDR3 has 15 residues. The germline V gene has CDR1 SGHVS and CDR2 FQNEAQ. The CDR3 region is CASSLVGGYTDTQYF. The DNA for the CDR3 is TGTGCCAGCAGCTTAGTGGGGGGATACACAGATACGCAGTATTTT.

V and J are TRBV7-3 and TRBJ1-2; the D gene is possibly TRBD1 (6 bases). In germline, CDR1 is SGHTA, CDR2 FQGTGA. The CDR3 consists of 16 residues. V lost 8 bases and J 3 bases, leaving 22 bases between the germline ends. The CDR3 is CASCRRDNGVDYGYTF. The CDR3 nucleotides read TGTGCCAGCTGCAGACGGGACAACGGCGTGGACTATGGCTACACCTTC.

The rearrangement joins TRBV7-9 to TRBJ2-1, with D possibly TRBD2 on 6 matching bases. This CDR3 has 16 residues. Deletions cut 5 bases from V and 8 bases from J, with 22 bases between. Germline V gene sequence: CDR1 SEHNR, CDR2 FQNEAQ (reference sequence). The DNA for the CDR3 is TGTGCCAGCAGCCTTCAGAGGGTCCGGGGGAGCGATGAGCAGTTCTTC. It is translated as CASSLQRVRGSDEQFF.

The chain has TRBV9 and TRBJ2-5; D is unclear. V was shortened by 9 bases and J by 14 bases, with 29 bases between the two germline ends. The CDR3 contains 14 residues. Germline V lookup: CDR1 SGDLS, CDR2 YYNGEE. This CDR3 is CATRRGGEKESYYF. The CDR3 DNA reads as TGTGCCACCAGAAGAGGCGGCGAGAAAGAGTCCTACTACTTC.

The chain is built from TRBV20-1 and TRBJ2-2; 9 positions agree with TRBD1. Germline V gene lookup returns CDR1 DFQATT and CDR2 SNEGSKA (reference sequence). This CDR3 is 13 amino acids long. Trimming removed 0 bases from V and 12 bases from J; junction bases left unmatched: 5. CDR3 coding DNA: TGCAGTGCTAGAGATGGGGACAGGGACAAGCTGTTTTTT. Its translation is CSARDGDRDKLFF.

CDR3 amino acids: CASGDGGTDSQYLYV. Written as DNA, the CDR3 is TGTGCCAGCGGGGACGGGGGGACAGATTCGCAGTATTTGTACGTC. The chain is built from TRBV2 and TRBJ2-7; either TRBD1 or TRBD2 may fit D (7 bases each). This CDR3 comprises 15 residues. From germline, CDR1 is SNHLY and CDR2 FYNNEI. The V end was cut by 8 bases, the J end by 12 bases, with 29 bases between.

This clonotype was seen ten or more times. This chain uses TRBV7-8 with TRBJ1-2; D gene uncertain. The ends were cut back, 0 bases at V and 6 bases at J, with 17 bases in the middle. This CDR3 is built from 16 residues. CDR1 SGHVS and CDR2 FQNEAQ come from the germline V gene. The CDR3 region has the DNA TGTGCCAGCAGCTTAGCGGGAGGTCCCGATACGCATGGCTACACCTTC. This codes for CASSLAGGPDTHGYTF.

The chain combines TRBV7-6 with TRBJ2-4; unclear D gene. This CDR3 has 12 residues. The V end lost 5 bases, the J end lost 15 bases, and 17 bases lay between the germline ends. The V gene's germline CDR1 is SGHVS and CDR2 FNYEAQ. The CDR3 loop reads CASSGARTDPYF. CDR3 sequence (DNA): TGTGCCAGCAGCGGAGCTCGCACAGATCCGTACTTC.